Below, one T cell receptor (beta chain) is given with its context. The antigen remains unidentified. The data stem from a study of shared clonotypes between healthy human individuals. Authors' data handling: Quality scores were absent from the junction-only immunoSEQ sequences, so filtering differed. The method was immunoSEQ multiplex PCR; TCRdb's version includes in-frame clones alone and lacks a portion of them. V and J calls and clone size follow that table, whereas D and trimming were derived from the DNA. The sample contains about 2.1 million clones, about 93% of which appear only once. This CDR3 region has 14 residues. V was pared by 7 bases and J by 6 bases, with 9 bases of the junction left unmatched. Germline V gives CDR1 SGHVS, CDR2 FQNEAQ. Study-wide results and limits: Sequencing depth was predicted to influence how clonotypes are shared among donors.

CD45RO negativity and positive selection for CCR7 defined naive CD8 cells, a population that excluded terminally differentiated effector memory CD45RA+ cells. The receptor was isolated from a man in his late teens or twenties in good health. Some clones in this sample may be carry-over from other donors' samples. This chain links TRBV7-8 with TRBJ1-1; 9 nucleotides match TRBD1. Input material: naive CD8+ T cells from PBMCs. The CDR3 sequence is CASIEDRGSSEAFF. The CDR3 DNA reads TGTGCCAGCATCGAGGACAGGGGAAGCTCTGAAGCTTTCTTT.